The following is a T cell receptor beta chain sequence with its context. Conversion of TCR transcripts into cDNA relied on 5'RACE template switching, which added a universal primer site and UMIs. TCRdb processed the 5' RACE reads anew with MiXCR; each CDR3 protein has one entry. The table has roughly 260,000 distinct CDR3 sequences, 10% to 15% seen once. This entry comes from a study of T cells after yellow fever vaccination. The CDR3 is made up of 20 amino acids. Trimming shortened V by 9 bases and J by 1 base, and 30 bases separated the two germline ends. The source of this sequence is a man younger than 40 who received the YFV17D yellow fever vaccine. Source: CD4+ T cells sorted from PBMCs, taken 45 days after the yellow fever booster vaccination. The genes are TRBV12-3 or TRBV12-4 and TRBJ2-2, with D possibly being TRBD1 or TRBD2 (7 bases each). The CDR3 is CASRGGTVKSTPMNTGELFF. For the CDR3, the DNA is TGTGCCAGTCGGGGAGGGACAGTCAAATCGACCCCTATGAACACCGGGGAGCTGTTTTTT.